The 8 T cell receptor beta chains below all came from one sample that was sequenced in a study of molecular identifiers for immune sequencing clone quantification. TCRdb reanalysed the PCR reads using MiXCR and keeps one entry per CDR3 protein. Of a few hundred thousand distinct CDR3 sequences listed, about a quarter are singletons. Sequenced sample: naive CD8+ T cells from blood, with Jurkat cell RNA spiked in. Subset specified: FACS-sorted CD8+CD4-CCR7+CD45RA+ naive T cells. The origin of the receptors is a human donor in good health. Some libraries in this study had Jurkat cell RNA spiked in.

V usage is TRBV13 and J usage is TRBJ2-7; TRBD1 is a possible D gene (5 bases). Germline loops: CDR1 PRHDT, CDR2 FYEKMQ (reference sequence). V shed 4 bases and J shed 5 bases, with 15 bases lying between them. This CDR3 has 14 residues. The CDR3 DNA follows: TGTGCCAGCAGCTCCCACGAATGGGGCGACGAGCAGTACTTC. Translated: CASSSHEWGDEQYF.

This chain joins TRBV19 and TRBJ1-5, with no clear D. The V and J ends lost 6 bases and 0 bases respectively, with 6 bases between them. This CDR3 spans 13 amino acids. Germline values: CDR1 LNHDA, CDR2 SQIVND (reference sequence). The CDR3 DNA reads TGTGCCAGTAGACAGTATAGCAATCAGCCCCAGCATTTT. It translates to CASRQYSNQPQHF.

This clonotype appeared a few times. The chain carries TRBV15 and TRBJ2-3; unclear D gene. The V gene lost 1 base and the J gene lost 0 bases, with 14 bases spanning the gap. The germline V gene has CDR1 LNHNV and CDR2 YYDKDF (reference sequence). The CDR3 is made up of 17 amino acids. DNA of the CDR3: TGTGCCACCAGCAGAGTGACCCAGACGGCTAGCACAGATACGCAGTATTTT. Its translation: CATSRVTQTASTDTQYF.

The CDR3 region is CSARRRKREQINYGYTF. CDR3 coding DNA: TGCAGTGCTAGAAGACGAAAGAGAGAACAGATTAACTATGGCTACACCTTC. The V call is TRBV20-1, the J call TRBJ1-2; D unresolved. Germline loops: CDR1 DFQATT, CDR2 SNEGSKA (reference sequence). Between the trimmed V and J ends, which lost 2 bases and 1 base, there was a span of 20 bases. The CDR3 covers 17 residues.

This clonotype was observed a few times. The chain is built from TRBV27 and TRBJ1-1; 7 bases agree with TRBD1. J lost 4 bases, V lost 6 bases, and 8 bases had no gene match. The length of the CDR3 is 14 residues. The germline V gene has CDR1 MNHEY and CDR2 SMNVEV (reference sequence). The CDR3 DNA is TGTGCCAGCAGAGCCCTCAGGGGGTCCACTGAAGCTTTCTTT. It codes for CASRALRGSTEAFF.

This clonotype was found a few times. The chain combines TRBV5-6 with TRBJ2-2; D is possibly TRBD1 (6 bases). CDR1 and CDR2 from the germline V gene are SGHDT and YYEEEE. This CDR3 comprises 16 residues. The V end lost 5 bases, the J end lost 3 bases, and 17 bases lay between the germline ends. The CDR3 region has the DNA TGTGCCAGCAGGGGTGAACAGGGTTCTGACACCGGGGAGCTGTTTTTT. Encoded protein: CASRGEQGSDTGELFF.

The rearrangement uses TRBV7-9 and TRBJ2-1; TRBD2 agrees at 7 bases. Germline V lookup: CDR1 SEHNR, CDR2 FQNEAQ (reference sequence). This CDR3 comprises 15 residues. V shed 3 bases and J 8 bases; nucleotides not matched to a gene: 10. The CDR3 reads CASSFSGGSMYEQFF. The CDR3 region has the DNA TGTGCCAGCAGCTTTAGTGGCGGGAGCATGTATGAGCAGTTCTTC.

This clonotype was recorded many times. The chain joins TRBV29-1 to TRBJ2-7; D unclear. CDR1 is SQVTM, CDR2 ANQGSEA, per germline. The CDR3 is made up of 12 amino acids. V lost 4 bases to trimming and J lost 0 bases, with 7 bases between them. CDR3 amino acids: CSVVLGSYEQYF. CDR3 coding DNA: TGCAGCGTTGTACTGGGCTCCTACGAGCAGTACTTC.